The entry below gives a single TCR beta chain sequence along with its context. Its antigen specificity is not known. No base qualities exist here, and no much larger clone lies one base off it. These data originate in a study of OX40 agonist ivuxolimab in advanced cancers. Some background on the complete study: Ivuxolimab was a fully human IgG2 agonistic monoclonal antibody targeting the costimulatory receptor OX40 (CD134). Partial responses were achieved by three dose-escalation patients, of whom one had hepatocellular carcinoma and two had cutaneous melanoma. Prior anti-PD-1, anti-PD-L1 or anti-CTLA-4 therapy was permitted, and 40% to 50% of dose-escalation patients had received checkpoint inhibitors. Of the approximately 54 patients in dose escalation, around 20 had hepatocellular carcinoma, about 15 had melanoma, 9 had renal cell carcinoma and 9 had head and neck cancer. Intravenous ivuxolimab was administered to patients every 2 weeks at six dose levels: 0.01, 0.1, 0.3, 1.5, 3 and 10 mg/kg. The purpose of peripheral TCRbeta sequencing was to test whether ivuxolimab changed TCR sequence diversity and led to clonal T-cell expansion. A male proportion of 70% to 90% and a mean age of approximately 61 years, ranging from about 20 to 80, were recorded for the dose-escalation cohort. The monotherapy dose-escalation portion (N = 52 patients) of the phase I ivuxolimab trial is reported in the paper.

The trial excluded patients who had a history of autoimmune disease or who were on systemic immunosuppression. Peripheral blood for TCR sequencing was drawn from every dose cohort at baseline, at cycle 4 day 1 and at cycle 7 day 1. Samples were obtained from an open-label, multicenter, first-in-human phase I dose-escalation trial of ivuxolimab. Adults with locally advanced or metastatic melanoma, renal cell, hepatocellular, or head and neck squamous cell carcinoma were enrolled in the trial. Before TCR sequencing, CD4+ T cells and CD8+ T cells from peripheral blood were sorted into separate populations. Study-wide findings and limitations: In the 0.1-3.0 mg/kg groups, partial responders had among the lowest normalized peripheral clonal expansion, particularly in CD8+ T cells. At doses from 0.1 to 3.0 mg/kg, clonal expansion was seen in both CD4+ and CD8+ blood T cells between baseline and week 6. On average, CD8+ T cells showed more expanded clones than CD4+ T cells after ivuxolimab. Low levels of normalized T-cell clonal expansion were also seen in some patients who did not respond. The antigen specificity of the peripheral T cells that underwent clonal expansion was not determined.

CDR1 and CDR2 (SGHTS, YDEGEE) derive from the germline V gene. Including the terminal cysteine and phenylalanine, the CDR3 comprises 16 residues. The CDR3 DNA has 48 bases and is translated from base 1. Germline trimming: 2 bases from V, 3 bases from J; junction bases outside gene matches: 5. Genomic DNA was extracted from sorted cells for sequencing of the TCRbeta CDR3 region. TCRbeta CDR3 regions were sequenced using the immunoSEQ Assay. Here the immuneACCESS table is served through TCRdb, limited to in-frame sequences with V and J called. Missing clones are a known gap in these copies; in checked studies unresolved V genes cover under half, and the rest lacks a known reason. The sample table shows about 66,000 clones, and 80% to 85% are seen once. The ten largest clones add up to 4.4% of the sample.

The sequence is built from TRBV5-8 and TRBJ2-2; TRBD1 fits 9 bases in the junction. The sequence was collected from an adult with an advanced solid tumor such as melanoma, head and neck, liver or kidney cancer. Sequences were derived from CD4+ or CD8+ T cells sorted from blood, sampled in a trial of the OX40 agonist ivuxolimab. The sequenced DNA is TGTGCCAGCAGCTTTTACCGGGACAGGGACACCGGGGAGCTGTTTTTT. Translated, this is CASSFYRDRDTGELFF.